These T cell receptor beta chains were read from a single sample in a study of T cell responses to AZD1222 COVID-19 vaccine. Assay: immunoSEQ multiplex PCR; the TCRdb copy retains only in-frame clones and omits some. Here the sample spans about 180,000 clones, 94% being singletons. Here the sequenced sample was peripheral blood, taken 28 days after the second AZD1222 dose. These receptors were collected from an adult who received the AZD1222 COVID-19 vaccine. CDR3s include the opening cysteine and the closing phenylalanine or tryptophan. A D gene is named only where the DNA matches it firmly. Clone size appears in some rows only: once, few, many, or a class for an expanded clone.

>.|.|TRBV2|TRBJ1-5
CASSGTSSNQPQHF
TGTGCCAGCAGTGGGACAAGTTCCAATCAGCCCCAGCATTTT
>TRBD1|.|TRBV6-5|TRBJ1-2
CASRQGGDYGYTF
TGTGCCAGTCGACAGGGGGGGGACTATGGCTACACCTTC
>.|.|TRBV12-5|TRBJ1-3
CASGCRDTPFDSGNTIYF
TGTGCTAGTGGTTGCCGGGACACGCCTTTTGACTCTGGAAACACCATATATTTT
>TRBD2|.|TRBV5-5|TRBJ2-7
CASSFWTSGGPGTEQYF
TGTGCCAGCAGCTTCTGGACTAGCGGGGGCCCCGGCACCGAGCAGTACTTC
>TRBD1|.|TRBV4-1|TRBJ2-5
CASSHQGQGGDLIHQETQYF
TGCGCCAGCAGCCACCAAGGACAGGGGGGGGATTTAATTCACCAAGAGACCCAGTACTTC
>.|.|TRBV5-1|TRBJ2-3
CASSSERTGTDTQYF
TGCGCCAGCAGTTCCGAGAGGACCGGCACAGATACGCAGTATTTT
>TRBD2|few|TRBV2|TRBJ2-5
CASRPGLAGGQETQYF
TGTGCCAGCAGGCCCGGACTAGCGGGGGGCCAAGAGACCCAGTACTTC
>.|.|TRBV5-1|TRBJ1-2
CASSPGGLGNYGYTF
TGCGCCAGCAGCCCGGGGGGGCTGGGTAACTATGGCTACACCTTC
>.|.|TRBV6-4|TRBJ2-7
CASSDSKGTGGAYEQYF
TGTGCCAGCAGTGACTCGAAGGGTACAGGTGGGGCCTACGAGCAGTACTTC
>TRBD1|once|TRBV27|TRBJ1-2
CASSPVATGARGYTF
TGTGCCAGCAGTCCGGTGGCAACAGGGGCGCGGGGCTACACCTTC
>.|.|TRBV7-9|TRBJ1-1
CASSPAFGNTEAFF
TGTGCCAGCAGCCCTGCCTTCGGGAACACTGAAGCTTTCTTT
>TRBD2|.|TRBV7-3|TRBJ2-1
CASSPLAGGPNEQFF
TGTGCCAGCAGCCCACTAGCGGGAGGGCCGAATGAGCAGTTCTTC
>.|.|TRBV6-1|TRBJ2-3
CASSEAYQGMTDTQYF
TGTGCCAGCAGTGAAGCTTACCAGGGGATGACAGATACGCAGTATTTT
>.|.|TRBV2|TRBJ1-3
CASLPGHSGNTIYF
TGTGCCAGCCTTCCGGGACACTCTGGAAACACCATATATTTT
>.|once|TRBV7-3|TRBJ1-1
CASSFSLNTEAFF
TGTGCCAGCAGCTTTTCATTGAACACTGAAGCTTTCTTT
>.|.|TRBV12-3/TRBV12-4|TRBJ1-2
CASSRQEHYGYTF
TGTGCCAGCAGTCGACAGGAGCACTATGGCTACACCTTC
>TRBD2|.|TRBV11-3|TRBJ2-7
CASSGTSGSRSYEQYF
TGTGCCAGCAGTGGGACTAGCGGGTCGCGCTCCTACGAGCAGTACTTC
>.|.|TRBV30|TRBJ1-2
CAWSDLRDYGYTF
TGTGCCTGGAGTGACCTCCGGGACTATGGCTACACCTTC
>TRBD1|.|TRBV6-2/TRBV6-3|TRBJ1-2
CASSSPWTGGGYTF
TGTGCCAGCAGTAGCCCTTGGACAGGGGGTGGCTACACCTTC
>TRBD1|.|TRBV7-9|TRBJ1-4
CASSPGQTTNEKLFF
TGTGCCAGCAGCCCGGGACAGACAACTAATGAAAAACTGTTTTTT
>.|.|TRBV12-3/TRBV12-4|TRBJ1-2
CASSLRGNYGYTF
TGTGCCAGCAGTCTTCGGGGTAACTATGGCTACACCTTC
>.|.|TRBV2|TRBJ1-2
CATGQSPNYGYTF
TGTGCTACAGGACAGAGTCCTAACTATGGCTACACCTTC
>.|.|TRBV6-2/TRBV6-3|TRBJ2-5
CASSNLPYGTQYF
TGTGCCAGCAGTAACCTCCCGTACGGGACCCAGTACTTC
>.|.|TRBV27|TRBJ2-4
CASSLFGAGMDKNIQYF
TGTGCCAGCAGTTTGTTTGGGGCAGGGATGGACAAAAACATTCAGTACTTC
>TRBD1|once|TRBV2|TRBJ1-6
CASRAQGFDSPLHF
TGTGCCAGCAGGGCACAGGGGTTTGATTCACCCCTCCACTTT
>.|.|TRBV6-1|TRBJ1-4
CASSVIAGHQVEKLFF
TGTGCCAGCAGTGTGATTGCAGGCCACCAGGTGGAAAAACTGTTTTTT
>.|.|TRBV2|TRBJ2-2
CASIQEQAGELFF
TGTGCCAGCATTCAGGAGCAGGCCGGGGAGCTGTTTTTT
>.|.|TRBV30|TRBJ1-2
CAWSVGGSYGYTF
TGTGCCTGGAGTGTGGGGGGTAGCTATGGCTACACCTTC
>TRBD1|.|TRBV7-9|TRBJ2-1
CASSASKWTGKSNEQFF
TGTGCCAGCAGCGCAAGTAAATGGACAGGGAAGTCTAATGAGCAGTTCTTC
>TRBD2|.|TRBV24-1|TRBJ2-5
CATSDPTSGAETQYF
TGTGCCACCAGTGATCCGACAAGCGGGGCGGAGACCCAGTACTTC
>.|.|TRBV25-1|TRBJ1-2
CASSEWVANYGYTF
TGTGCCAGCAGTGAATGGGTAGCTAACTATGGCTACACCTTC
>TRBD1|.|TRBV7-2|TRBJ2-2
CASSLTGTGSTGELFF
TGTGCCAGCAGCTTAACCGGGACAGGGTCCACCGGGGAGCTGTTTTTT
>.|.|TRBV11-1|TRBJ1-1
CASSLVWRNTEAFF
TGTGCCAGCAGCTTAGTGTGGAGGAACACTGAAGCTTTCTTT
>.|.|TRBV5-4|TRBJ2-5
CASSLQGVETQYF
TGTGCCAGCAGCTTACAGGGTGTTGAGACCCAGTACTTC
>.|.|TRBV5-6|TRBJ1-4
CASSYQGINEKLFF
TGTGCCAGCAGCTACCAGGGAATCAATGAAAAACTGTTTTTT
>.|.|TRBV6-5|TRBJ1-2
CASSRSNYGYTF
TGTGCCAGCAGTAGGTCCAACTATGGCTACACCTTC
>TRBD2|many|TRBV5-1|TRBJ2-7
CASSQPTLAGGYHYEQYF
TGCGCCAGCAGCCAGCCGACACTAGCGGGAGGCTACCACTACGAGCAGTACTTC
>.|.|TRBV13|TRBJ2-1
CASSLNFDNEQFF
TGTGCCAGCAGCTTAAACTTCGACAATGAGCAGTTCTTC
>TRBD2|.|TRBV9|TRBJ2-2
CASSVESSGRWNTGELFF
TGTGCCAGCAGCGTAGAGAGTAGCGGGAGATGGAACACCGGGGAGCTGTTTTTT
>TRBD1|.|TRBV11-3|TRBJ1-6
CASSFQGVNSPLHF
TGTGCCAGCAGCTTTCAGGGGGTTAATTCACCCCTCCACTTT